This T cell receptor beta chain was retrieved from a study of T cells in Graves' hyperthyroidism and ophthalmopathy. Study observations and caveats: The model forecast ophthalmopathy, anticipating it by a median about 6.5 months before onset. Most thyroid clonotypes expanded above 0.001 appeared in blood too. A 13 V-J signature model discriminated ophthalmopathy versus stable hyperthyroidism.

V was shortened by 6 bases and J by 5 bases, with 16 bases between the two germline ends. The germline V gene has CDR1 SQVTM and CDR2 ANQGSEA. This CDR3 comprises 13 residues. In the case of this clonotype: Antigen: not known.

Patients showing uncontrolled infection, other autoimmune disease, pregnancy or lactation were ineligible. Authors of the study amplified TCR beta CDR3 regions from RNA transcripts. TCR CDR3 underwent first-round RT-PCR with the HTBI primer set. Using its own MiXCR run on the multiplex PCR reads, TCRdb lists one record per CDR3 protein. Seen here are more than 550,000 distinct CDR3 sequences, less than 45% observed once, and the top ten hold under 8.5%. The TCR comes from an adult man with Graves' disease, either hyperthyroidism or ophthalmopathy (not recorded which). The material sequenced was peripheral blood or thyroid tissue (not recorded which). The V gene is TRBV29-1, the J gene TRBJ1-1; tentatively, D is TRBD1 (5 bases). In nucleotides, the CDR3 is TGCAGCGTCGCCCCGGGAGGGGAAACTGAAGCTTTCTTT. This sequence encodes CSVAPGGETEAFF.